Listed here is a single T cell receptor beta chain. Its specificity is unknown. These data originate in a study of Ad26.COV2.S vaccination and SARS-CoV-2 variants. About the study: Enrollment placed the donor in the COV1001 Ad26.COV2.S trial arm. The study's findings and limits: Quantification of TCR breadth and depth may have yielded underestimates of total T cell responses. Post-vaccination breadth of spike-specific CD8+ and CD4+ T cell responses was reportedly substantial.

Method: immunoSEQ multiplex PCR; TCRdb's copy keeps in-frame clones and lacks some. The table records around 300,000 clones, around 89% of them present only once. Treatment here: roughly 18 received Ad26.COV2.S at low or high dose, single or two shots; about 5 received placebo; per-sample allocation not given. Samples were taken on day 63 after the first vaccine or placebo injection. Ad26 vector vaccine expressed Wuhan-strain SARS-CoV-2 spike. Germline CDR1 MNHEY, CDR2 SMNVEV (reference sequence). The CDR3 sequence is 14 residues long. The trim removed 8 bases at V and 7 bases at J, leaving 8 bases unmatched.

Sequences were derived from peripheral blood, sampled in a trial of Ad26.COV2.S vaccine versus placebo. This receptor was taken from a person aged 18-60 years who received the Ad26.COV2.S COVID-19 vaccine or a placebo. This sequence joins TRBV27 and TRBJ2-2; TRBD1 matches 9 bases. The CDR3 is CASGGTGKVGELFF. The CDR3 nucleotides are TGTGCCAGCGGGGGGACAGGGAAGGTCGGGGAGCTGTTTTTT.